These 10 T cell receptor beta chains came from one sample sequenced in a study of breast tumors, draining lymph nodes, adjacent tissues. TCRdb re-derived calls from the multiplex PCR reads in MiXCR, one entry per CDR3 protein. The repertoire includes tens of thousands of distinct CDR3 sequences, roughly 41% of them detected once, and approximately 10% sits in the top ten. Sample: breast tumor tissue. These receptors were obtained from a female donor with breast cancer. Some clones in this sample may be carry-over from other donors' samples.

V gene TRBV7-9 combines with J gene TRBJ1-4, with D unresolved. Germline V CDR1 and CDR2: SEHNR, FQNEAQ (reference sequence). The CDR3 consists of 16 residues. The germline V and J ends were trimmed by 5 bases and 10 bases, with 23 bases remaining between them. The CDR3 region has the DNA TGTGCCAGCAGCGTGTCCCTTAGCGGGGATTGGGGAAAACTGTTTTTT. It is translated as CASSVSLSGDWGKLFF. The entire variable domain, with the rest obtained from reference TRBV7-9 and TRBJ1-4, is as follows: DTGVSQNPRHKITKRGQNVTFRCDPISEHNRLYWYRQTLGQGPEFLTYFQNEAQLEKSRLLSDRFSAERPKGSFSTLEIQRTEQGDSAMYLCASSVSLSGDWGKLFFGSGTQLSVL.

The rearrangement links TRBV25-1 to TRBJ2-5; D call uncertain. The CDR3 totals 13 residues. V dropped 4 bases and J dropped 4 bases, with 10 bases sitting between them. Per germline, CDR1 MGHDK and CDR2 SYGVNS. CDR3 residues: CASSAIGRETQYF. In nucleotides, the CDR3 is TGTGCCAGCAGTGCGATAGGGCGAGAGACCCAGTACTTC.

This clonotype was observed at least ten times. The V gene is TRBV6-1, the J gene TRBJ2-7; 9 bases agree with TRBD1. Looked up from germline, CDR1 is MNHNS and CDR2 is SASEGT. Germline trimming cut 7 bases from V and 5 bases from J; bases unmatched to any gene: 9. The CDR3 is 14 residues long. The CDR3 spells CASMHPTGGNEQYF. CDR3 nucleotide sequence: TGTGCCAGCATGCACCCGACAGGGGGAAACGAGCAGTACTTC.

With respect to this clonotype: Compared with germline, one end of the junction differs, possibly owing to a read error. The chain links TRBV20-1 to TRBJ1-5, with 7 nucleotides matching TRBD1. The CDR3 has 11 amino acids. Germline V gives CDR1 DFQATT, CDR2 SNEGSKA (reference sequence). CDR3 coding DNA: TGCAGTGCTAGCTCCATGGACAGGCCGCCTTTT. Its protein product is CSASSMDRPPF.

In DNA, the CDR3 is TGTGCCAGCAGCTCCCAGGGAACCGGGACACAGCATTTT. Amino acids: CASSSQGTGTQHF. The genes are TRBV5-4 and TRBJ1-5, with a possible D match to TRBD1 (6 bases). This CDR3 region has 13 residues. Per germline, CDR1 SGHNT and CDR2 YYREEE (reference sequence). V was cut by 3 bases and J by 13 bases, with 17 bases left in between. Full variable domain (outside the CDR3, taken from reference TRBV5-4 and TRBJ1-5): ETGVTQSPTHLIKTRGQQVTLRCSSQSGHNTVSWYQQALGQGPQFIFQYYREEENGRGNFPPRFSGLQFPNYSSELNVNALELDDSALYLCASSSQGTGTQHFGDGTRLSIL.

A remark on this clonotype: A read error is possible here, since a much larger clone lies one base away. The rearrangement links TRBV6-6 to TRBJ1-1; the D is unclear. Trimming removed 3 bases from V and 3 bases from J, with 8 bases in between. This CDR3 is 13 amino acids long. Germline V gene lookup returns CDR1 MNHNY and CDR2 SVGAGI (reference sequence). As DNA, the CDR3 is TGTGCCAGCAGTTATACAAAGGACACTGAAGCTTTCTTT. This sequence encodes CASSYTKDTEAFF.

The rearrangement joins TRBV20-1 to TRBJ1-4; D ambiguous. The CDR3 spans 11 residues. Germline CDR1 is DFQATT and CDR2 is SNEGSKA (reference sequence). The V end lost 2 bases, the J end lost 5 bases, and 3 bases lay between the germline ends. Here the CDR3 reads CSARRNEKLFF. The DNA of the CDR3 is TGCAGTGCTAGACGGAATGAAAAACTGTTTTTT.

This clonotype was picked up one time. Germline is not matched at one junction end, which may reflect a read error. The rearrangement links TRBV20-1 to TRBJ2-5, with D uncertain. The CDR3 is 11 residues long. Germline V CDR1 and CDR2: DFQATT, SNEGSKA (reference sequence). The CDR3 DNA follows: TGCAGTGCTAGAAAAGACCTGGTTCAGTGCTTC. This gives the protein CSARKDLVQCF.

The chain links TRBV9 to TRBJ1-4; D is ambiguous. The CDR3 spans 10 residues. Trimming removed 5 bases from V and 8 bases from J, with 4 bases in between. The germline V gene encodes CDR1 SGDLS and CDR2 YYNGEE. The CDR3 coding sequence is TGTGCCAGCAGACCAGAAAAACTGTTTTTT. It encodes CASRPEKLFF.

The V and J genes are TRBV5-1 and TRBJ2-1; 13 nucleotides align to TRBD2. CDR1 is SGHRS, CDR2 YFSETQ, per germline. The junction had 12 bases not matched to a gene; V was cut back by 4 bases and J by 5 bases. The CDR3 contains 18 residues. This CDR3 is CASSETAIGLAGDNEQFF. The CDR3 coding sequence is TGCGCCAGCAGCGAGACTGCAATTGGACTAGCGGGAGACAATGAGCAGTTCTTC.